This section outlines one T cell receptor beta chain sequence together with its context. Antigen: not known. This sample is drawn from a study of shared clonotypes between healthy human individuals. Points from the study as a whole: Richness estimates generally favored naive over memory subsets. Even with large depth, rarefaction showed that sorted-subset sequencing was incomplete.

V was trimmed by 6 bases and J by 3 bases, leaving 15 bases between them. The CDR3 has 14 residues. From germline, CDR1 is SQVTM and CDR2 ANQGSEA. Measured with immunoSEQ multiplex PCR; TCRdb has only the in-frame clones, and not every one. Of about 1.5 million clones listed, about 98% are singletons. The specimen sequenced was naive CD4+ T cells sorted from blood. The sample's subset: CD45RA+ positively selected. This clonotype was sampled from a man between 25 and 39 years old in good health. The chain couples TRBV29-1 to TRBJ2-1; tentatively, D is TRBD1 (6 bases). CDR3 sequence: CSVNRVGIYNEQFF. CDR3 nucleotide sequence: TGCAGCGTAAACAGGGTTGGAATCTACAATGAGCAGTTCTTC.